This T cell receptor beta chain was recovered during a study of blood T cell repertoires in COVID-19. Study-level background: T cells, B-cell-depleted T cells, or PBMCs provided the cDNA or gDNA that served as material.

Measured with immunoSEQ multiplex PCR; TCRdb has only the in-frame clones, and not every one. Among 7,500 to 8,500 clones listed, over 70% were seen once. The CDR3 contains 12 residues. Per the germline V gene, CDR1 is MDHEN and CDR2 is SYDVKM. The V end lost 6 bases, the J end lost 6 bases, and 9 bases lay between the germline ends. The chain uses TRBV28 and TRBJ2-1, with D uncertain. The sequence was collected from a human donor in a cohort sampled during active COVID-19. Sequenced: peripheral blood. The chain's CDR3 is CASREDLNEQFF. In DNA form, the CDR3 reads TGTGCCAGCAGAGAGGATCTCAATGAGCAGTTCTTC.